The next 20 T cell receptor beta chains were all read from a single sample in a study of post-analysis software for immune sequencing data. Regarding the study as a whole: Among 5 or 6 TRBV segments more frequent in patients than controls were TRBV5-6, TRBV5-1 and TRBV20-1.

Sequencing libraries made from TCR beta cDNA carried unique molecular identifiers. TCRdb re-called the PCR reads with MiXCR, one entry per CDR3 protein. The sample holds about 570,000 distinct CDR3 sequences; around a third are singletons and the top ten take roughly 6%. Their specific antigens are unknown. Sequences were obtained from blood. The receptors come from a girl aged 2-17 years with multiple sclerosis.

This chain uses TRBV20-1 with TRBJ2-5, with D perhaps TRBD2 (5 bases). The closer fit of TRBJ2-7 to the DNA end suggests the J call may be wrong. Germline CDR1 DFQATT, CDR2 SNEGSKA (reference sequence). The CDR3 contains 13 residues. The CDR3 is CSADPGGRDEQYF. The CDR3 DNA is TGCAGTGCTGACCCCGGTGGGCGGGACGAGCAGTACTTC.

Remarks on this clonotype: Here the CDR3 omits its conserved ending phenylalanine or tryptophan, so a read error is the likely source. The chain couples TRBV5-1 to TRBJ1-2, with D hard to call. The V end was cut by 1 base, the J end by 2 bases, with 6 bases between. The germline CDR1 and CDR2 sequences are SGHRS and YFSETQ. The length of the CDR3 is 13 residues. For the CDR3, the DNA is TGCGCCAGCAGCTTGAACCGAAACTATGGCTACACCTGC. As protein: CASSLNRNYGYTC.

This clonotype occurred a few times. V gene TRBV15 combines with J gene TRBJ2-1, with TRBD1 matching 7 bases. This CDR3 has 15 amino acids. Trimming took 8 bases from V and 3 from J; bases not matched to a gene: 10. Per germline, CDR1 LNHNV and CDR2 YYDKDF (reference sequence). In DNA form, the CDR3 reads TGTGCCACCGGCCGACAGGGCTCTGTCTACAATGAGCAGTTCTTC. Protein: CATGRQGSVYNEQFF.

This chain connects TRBV5-6 to TRBJ1-1; no definite D call. Per the germline V gene, CDR1 is SGHDT and CDR2 is YYEEEE. CDR3 length: 13 residues. V was clipped by 0 bases and J by 5 bases, with 8 bases between them. CDR3 amino acids: CASSLGMRTEAFF. Written as DNA, the CDR3 is TGTGCCAGCAGCTTGGGGATGAGGACTGAAGCTTTCTTT.

This clonotype was seen a handful of times. The rearrangement links TRBV29-1 to TRBJ1-5, with D possibly being TRBD1 (5 bases). Trimming shortened V by 7 bases and J by 4 bases, and 14 bases separated the two germline ends. There are 13 residues in the CDR3. Germline CDR1 reads SQVTM; CDR2 reads ANQGSEA. The CDR3 protein is CSATRDLNQPQHF. In nucleotides, the CDR3 is TGCAGCGCCACAAGGGACCTTAATCAGCCCCAGCATTTT.

The genes are TRBV7-9 and TRBJ2-1; possibly TRBD2 for D (5 bases). Germline assignment: CDR1 SEHNR and CDR2 FQNEAQ (reference sequence). This CDR3 has 16 residues. V gave up 5 bases and J gave up 4 bases, with 18 bases separating them. CDR3 DNA sequence: TGTGCCAGCAGCCCCGGACTCCGAGGGTTATACAATGAGCAGTTCTTC. As protein: CASSPGLRGLYNEQFF. The full variable domain, its missing parts supplied by reference TRBV7-9 and TRBJ2-1, is DTGVSQNPRHKITKRGQNVTFRCDPISEHNRLYWYRQTLGQGPEFLTYFQNEAQLEKSRLLSDRFSAERPKGSFSTLEIQRTEQGDSAMYLCASSPGLRGLYNEQFFGPGTRLTVL.

The chain employs TRBV11-2 and TRBJ2-4, with D possibly matching TRBD2 (6 bases). CDR3 length equals 14 residues. CDR1 SGHAT and CDR2 FQNNGV come from the germline V gene. Between the trimmed V and J ends, which lost 6 bases and 0 bases, there was a span of 9 bases. In DNA form, the CDR3 reads TGTGCCAGCAGGGGGGGACTAGCCAAAAACATTCAGTACTTC. Encoded protein: CASRGGLAKNIQYF.

This clonotype was recorded a few times. The J gene is TRBJ1-5, the V gene TRBV20-1; D not resolved. V was trimmed by 5 bases and J by 5 bases, leaving 16 bases between them. The CDR3 is made up of 14 amino acids. Germline CDR1 DFQATT, CDR2 SNEGSKA (reference sequence). CDR3 protein: CSALDYPKDQPQHF. In DNA, the CDR3 is TGCAGTGCTCTGGACTACCCGAAGGATCAGCCCCAGCATTTT.

This clonotype was seen a few times. This chain uses TRBV27 with TRBJ1-5, with 9 bases aligning to TRBD1. Germline values: CDR1 MNHEY, CDR2 SMNVEV (reference sequence). The CDR3 totals 15 residues. V was pared by 5 bases and J by 3 bases, with 5 bases of the junction left unmatched. CDR3 in DNA: TGTGCCAGCAGTCCGGGACAGGGTATCAATCAGCCCCAGCATTTT. This encodes CASSPGQGINQPQHF.

This chain joins TRBV12-3 or TRBV12-4 and TRBJ2-2; perhaps TRBD2 as D (6 bases). There are 14 residues in the CDR3. V shed 3 bases and J shed 4 bases, with 9 bases lying between them. The CDR3 DNA sequence: TGTGCCAGCAGTTTCGGGGGTGGCACCGGGGAGCTGTTTTTT. This codes for CASSFGGGTGELFF.

This clonotype was recorded only once. A read error is possible here, since a much larger clone lies one base away. V gene TRBV10-3 combines with J gene TRBJ2-3; 10 bases are shared with TRBD2. The V segment lost 8 bases and the J segment 5 bases; nucleotides outside the gene matches: 7. The germline V gene has CDR1 ENHRY and CDR2 SYGVKD. CDR3 size: 14 residues. CDR3 sequence (DNA): TGTGCCATCGGGACTACTAGCGGGGAAGATACGCAGTATTTT. This sequence encodes CAIGTTSGEDTQYF.

The chain employs TRBV6-1 and TRBJ2-1, with a weak D call TRBD2 (6 bases). CDR1 and CDR2 from the germline V gene are MNHNS and SASEGT. This CDR3 spans 14 amino acids. With 2 bases removed from V and 3 bases from J, the gap between germline ends came to 8 bases. The CDR3 sequence is CASSENSGYNEQFF. CDR3 DNA sequence: TGTGCCAGCAGTGAAAATAGCGGCTACAATGAGCAGTTCTTC.

This clonotype was observed a handful of times. The CDR3 loop reads CASSRLAGGPADTQYF. The CDR3 DNA reads as TGTGCCAGCAGTAGGCTAGCGGGGGGGCCGGCAGATACGCAGTATTTT. This chain links TRBV6-5 with TRBJ2-3; 12 nucleotides agree with TRBD2. Germline V gene sequence: CDR1 MNHEY, CDR2 SVGAGI. V was clipped by 5 bases and J by 4 bases; unmatched bases: 7. The CDR3 has 16 residues.

V gene TRBV20-1 combines with J gene TRBJ2-3; 7 positions agree with TRBD2. Germline V lookup: CDR1 DFQATT, CDR2 SNEGSKA (reference sequence). This CDR3 has 14 amino acids. The J segment lost 0 bases and the V segment lost 5 bases, leaving 5 bases of the junction unmatched. The CDR3 coding sequence is TGCAGTGCTGAGCGGGGCCCTAGCACAGATACGCAGTATTTT. This gives the protein CSAERGPSTDTQYF.

The V and J genes are TRBV7-6 and TRBJ2-5; possibly TRBD1 for D (5 bases). Germline V gene sequence: CDR1 SGHVS, CDR2 FNYEAQ. The length of the CDR3 is 10 residues. The CDR3 DNA reads as TGTGTCTCTAAGGGGGAGACCCAGTACTTC. It codes for CVSKGETQYF.

This clonotype appeared a few times. V is TRBV9 and J is TRBJ2-4; 7 positions agree with TRBD2. CDR3 length: 16 residues. Germline CDR1 and CDR2: SGDLS and YYNGEE. J gave up 1 base and V 4 bases, and 8 bases lay outside the gene matches. CDR3 sequence: CASSLGGEWAKNIQYF. In DNA form, the CDR3 reads TGTGCCAGCAGCCTTGGGGGGGAGTGGGCCAAAAACATTCAGTACTTC.

This chain uses TRBV20-1 with TRBJ1-6; TRBD1 is a possible D gene (6 bases). This CDR3 comprises 15 residues. Trimming pared 4 bases from V and 9 bases from J, leaving 19 bases between. Germline V CDR1 and CDR2: DFQATT, SNEGSKA (reference sequence). DNA of the CDR3: TGCAGTGCTAACAGGGACCCAAACATAGGTTCACCCCTCCACTTT. This translates into CSANRDPNIGSPLHF.

The J gene is TRBJ2-3, the V gene TRBV11-2; 11 positions match TRBD2. Trimming at V came to 4 bases and at J to 2 bases, leaving 5 bases not matched to a gene. CDR1 and CDR2 (germline): SGHAT, FQNNGV. CDR3 length: 16 amino acids. The CDR3 here is CASSSTSGAITDTQYF. The CDR3 bases are TGTGCCAGCAGCTCGACTAGCGGGGCGATCACAGATACGCAGTATTTT. Using reference TRBV11-2 and TRBJ2-3 for the parts outside the CDR3, the full variable domain is EAGVAQSPRYKIIEKRQSVAFWCNPISGHATLYWYQQILGQGPKLLIQFQNNGVVDDSQLPKDRFSAERLKGVDSTLKIQPAKLEDSAVYLCASSSTSGAITDTQYFGPGTRLTVL.

The rearrangement joins TRBV7-8 to TRBJ2-7; D uncertain. From germline, CDR1 is SGHVS and CDR2 FQNEAQ. Trimming took off 0 bases at V and 0 bases at J, with 12 bases between the two ends. This CDR3 contains 16 residues. As DNA, the CDR3 is TGTGCCAGCAGCTTAGCGTTACGGTGGAGCTCCTACGAGCAGTACTTC. Protein sequence: CASSLALRWSSYEQYF.

The chain has TRBV5-6 and TRBJ2-1; no reliable D call. Trimming shortened V by 5 bases and J by 7 bases, and 10 bases separated the two germline ends. Germline CDR1 reads SGHDT; CDR2 reads YYEEEE. The CDR3 consists of 12 residues. The CDR3 spells CASSIVTNEQFF. The CDR3 DNA reads TGTGCCAGCAGTATAGTCACAAATGAGCAGTTCTTC.